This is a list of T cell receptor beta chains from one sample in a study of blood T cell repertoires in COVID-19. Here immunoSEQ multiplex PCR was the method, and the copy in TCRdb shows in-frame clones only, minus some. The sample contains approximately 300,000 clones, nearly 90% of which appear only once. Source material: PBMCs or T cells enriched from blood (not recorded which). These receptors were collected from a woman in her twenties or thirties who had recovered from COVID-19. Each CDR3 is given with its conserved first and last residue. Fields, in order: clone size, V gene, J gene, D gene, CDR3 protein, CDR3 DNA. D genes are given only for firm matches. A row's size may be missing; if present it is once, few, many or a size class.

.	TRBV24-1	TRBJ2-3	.	CATSDPGEVGATDTQYF	TGTGCCACCAGTGATCCCGGTGAGGTAGGGGCCACAGATACGCAGTATTTT
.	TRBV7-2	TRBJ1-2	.	CASSLEGYGYTF	TGTGCCAGCAGCTTAGAGGGGTATGGCTACACCTTC
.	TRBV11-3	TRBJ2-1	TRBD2	CASSPVATSGGDEQFF	TGTGCCAGCAGCCCCGTCGCGACTAGCGGGGGGGATGAGCAGTTCTTC
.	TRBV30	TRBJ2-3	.	CAWIPLGAYTDTQYF	TGTGCCTGGATTCCGTTAGGGGCCTACACAGATACGCAGTATTTT
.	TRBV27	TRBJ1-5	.	CASSFGLSNQPQHF	TGTGCCAGCAGTTTTGGCTTAAGCAATCAGCCCCAGCATTTT
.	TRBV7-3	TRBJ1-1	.	CASSDPGVGTEAFF	TGTGCCAGCAGCGACCCAGGGGTTGGCACTGAAGCTTTCTTT
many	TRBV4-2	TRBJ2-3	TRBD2	CASSPRGVTSGGGGTDTQYF	TGTGCCAGCAGCCCTCGGGGAGTCACTAGCGGGGGGGGAGGAACAGATACGCAGTATTTT
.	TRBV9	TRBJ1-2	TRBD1	CASSPPPRQGGYGYTF	TGTGCCAGCAGCCCACCCCCCCGACAGGGTGGCTATGGCTACACCTTC
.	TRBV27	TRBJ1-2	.	CASSTKQGSYGYTF	TGTGCCAGCAGTACAAAACAGGGCAGTTATGGCTACACCTTC
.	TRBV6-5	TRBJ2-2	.	CASWGVGSTGELFF	TGTGCCAGCTGGGGGGTGGGGAGCACCGGGGAGCTGTTTTTT
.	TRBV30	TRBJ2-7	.	CAWKSALWGVHEQYF	TGTGCCTGGAAATCGGCGCTTTGGGGGGTCCACGAGCAGTACTTC